Each of the 21 T cell receptor beta chains below was sequenced from the same sample in a study of T cells expressing NK-cell markers. TCRdb reprocessed the 5' RACE reads and reports one entry per CDR3 protein, with no DNA. This sample's table reports around 260,000 distinct CDR3 sequences. The sequencing sample was made of blood T cells: a sorted CD56 or NKG2C T cell subset, CD4+ or CD8+ T cells, or bulk PBMC T cells (not recorded which). These receptors were collected from a woman between 18 and 69 years old in good health.

The chain joins TRBV6-1 to TRBJ1-5; the TRBD1 assignment by TCRdb is unverifiable without DNA. Germline CDR1 and CDR2: MNHNS and SASEGT. This CDR3 comprises 15 residues. The CDR3 reads CASSRDSWSNQPQHF.

V and J are TRBV7-2 and TRBJ2-7; TCRdb's assignment of TRBD1 cannot be checked, as there is no DNA. Per the germline V gene, CDR1 is SGHTA and CDR2 is FQGNSA. The CDR3 is made up of 15 amino acids. CDR3 sequence: CASSSRGTAAYEQYF.

The J gene is TRBJ2-4, the V gene TRBV20-1; the TCRdb D gene call, TRBD1, has no DNA to confirm it. Germline loops: CDR1 DFQATT, CDR2 SNEGSKA (reference sequence). The CDR3 is made up of 16 amino acids. The CDR3 region is CSASRAGTLAKNIQYF.

The V and J genes are TRBV7-2 and TRBJ1-1. This CDR3 comprises 15 residues. Germline V gene sequence: CDR1 SGHTA, CDR2 FQGNSA. The CDR3 reads CASSLAGGRNTEAFF.

This chain links TRBV5-6 with TRBJ2-5; absent DNA, TCRdb's TRBD2 call cannot be checked. The CDR3 has 17 residues. CDR1 and CDR2 (germline): SGHDT, YYEEEE. The CDR3 loop is CASSSRSGRASVETQYF.

The gene calls are TRBV11-2 and TRBJ2-4; absent DNA, TCRdb's TRBD1 call cannot be checked. From germline, CDR1 is SGHAT and CDR2 FQNNGV. This CDR3 region has 13 residues. CDR3 region: CASSPRGSNIQYF.

The V call is TRBV11-2, the J call TRBJ2-2; checking the TCRdb D call of TRBD1 is not possible without DNA. Germline loops: CDR1 SGHAT, CDR2 FQNNGV. This CDR3 has 18 amino acids. The CDR3 sequence: CASSLESWDRVGTGELFF.

The rearrangement uses TRBV7-3 and TRBJ2-2; TCRdb's D call, TRBD1, is unchecked because there is no DNA. This CDR3 has 16 residues. Germline CDR1 is SGHTA and CDR2 is FQGTGA. CDR3 amino acids: CASSLTRAPVTGELFF.

The chain is built from TRBV5-1 and TRBJ2-1; TCRdb selects TRBD1, and the lack of DNA leaves this call unchecked. Germline CDR1 reads SGHRS; CDR2 reads YFSETQ. This CDR3 is 15 amino acids long. The CDR3 loop is CASSPGQGAKNEQFF. Full variable domain (outside the CDR3, taken from reference TRBV5-1 and TRBJ2-1): KAGVTQTPRYLIKTRGQQVTLSCSPISGHRSVSWYQQTPGQGLQFLFEYFSETQRNKGNFPGRFSGRQFSNSRSEMNVSTLELGDSALYLCASSPGQGAKNEQFFGPGTRLTVL.

This rearrangement joins TRBV5-4 to TRBJ2-3; TCRdb indicates TRBD1, and absent DNA this call remains unverified. Germline V lookup: CDR1 SGHNT, CDR2 YYREEE (reference sequence). This CDR3 is built from 17 residues. CDR3 loop: CASSPGLAITSTDTQYF.

The V call is TRBV6-6, the J call TRBJ2-1. The CDR3 runs to 11 residues. CDR1 and CDR2 from the germline V gene are MNHNY and SVGAGI (reference sequence). The CDR3 loop is CASLAYNEQFF.

J is TRBJ2-2 and V is TRBV28. This CDR3 is 13 amino acids long. The germline gives CDR1 MDHEN, CDR2 SYDVKM. Here the CDR3 reads CASSPWVPGELFF.

The chain carries TRBV2 and TRBJ2-2; TCRdb indicates TRBD1, and absent DNA this call remains unverified. The length of the CDR3 is 13 residues. Per the germline V gene, CDR1 is SNHLY and CDR2 is FYNNEI. This CDR3 is CAGAGSRTGELFF.

This CDR3 is CASSSLAGDEQYF. This sequence joins TRBV12-3 or TRBV12-4 and TRBJ2-7; the TRBD2 assignment by TCRdb is unverifiable without DNA. The CDR3 consists of 13 residues.

V gene TRBV7-2 combines with J gene TRBJ2-5; TCRdb indicates TRBD1, and absent DNA this call remains unverified. Germline CDR1 SGHTA, CDR2 FQGNSA. The CDR3 has 15 amino acids. CDR3 region: CASSLAGGTQETQYF.

The chain joins TRBV11-2 to TRBJ1-6. Germline CDR1 is SGHAT and CDR2 is FQNNGV. This CDR3 is 13 amino acids long. CDR3 sequence reads: CASSLALNSPLHF.

CDR3 region: CASSPIGTGGYEQYF. This chain joins TRBV18 and TRBJ2-7; TCRdb lists TRBD1, though no DNA is available to test this call. The CDR3 has 15 residues. Germline V lookup: CDR1 KGHSH, CDR2 LQKENI.

This chain joins TRBV5-1 and TRBJ2-2; TCRdb designates TRBD2, a call that cannot be tested without DNA. The CDR3 is 16 residues long. CDR1 and CDR2 from the germline V gene are SGHRS and YFSETQ. CDR3 sequence reads: CASSVTSGANTGELFF.

The chain carries TRBV20-1 and TRBJ2-1; TCRdb names TRBD2, which stays unverified in the absence of DNA. The length of the CDR3 is 11 residues. Germline CDR1 is DFQATT and CDR2 is SNEGSKA (reference sequence). CDR3 amino acids: CSAHGTLEQFF.

The chain uses TRBV5-1 and TRBJ2-1; TCRdb lists TRBD1, though no DNA is available to test this call. The germline CDR1 and CDR2 sequences are SGHRS and YFSETQ. The CDR3 runs to 17 residues. CDR3 amino acids: CASSSRSPTGGYNEQFF.

The chain has TRBV5-6 and TRBJ2-1; TCRdb's assignment of TRBD2 cannot be checked, as there is no DNA. CDR3 size: 15 residues. Germline V gene sequence: CDR1 SGHDT, CDR2 YYEEEE. CDR3 region: CASSADSYSYNEQFF.